This TCR beta chain originates from a study of regulatory T cells in long-lasting Graves disease. Time point given: newly diagnosed GD, antithyroid drugs for less than 3 months. After RNA was extracted from PBMCs, the TCR library was made from it. CDR3 size: 17 residues. Germline V gene lookup returns CDR1 MNHNS and CDR2 SASEGT. The junction had 15 bases not matched to a gene; V was cut back by 9 bases and J by 3 bases. Arm-PCR with iRepertoire HTBI primers amplified the CDR3 regions for these TCR beta libraries. Each CDR3 protein gets one entry after TCRdb re-called the multiplex PCR reads with MiXCR. Here the sample spans 500,000 to 700,000 distinct CDR3 sequences, 16% being singletons. This sample was also put to use in a study of T cells in Graves' hyperthyroidism and ophthalmopathy.

This specimen was peripheral blood mononuclear cells (PBMCs), taken at new diagnosis, from a patient treated with antithyroid drugs. This receptor was taken from a woman aged 25 to 39 with Graves disease. The V call is TRBV6-1, the J call TRBJ1-5; 9 bases agree with TRBD1. CDR3 amino acids: CASRPGQGFYNNQPQHF. The CDR3 DNA is TGTGCCAGTAGGCCGGGACAGGGTTTTTATAACAATCAGCCCCAGCATTTT.